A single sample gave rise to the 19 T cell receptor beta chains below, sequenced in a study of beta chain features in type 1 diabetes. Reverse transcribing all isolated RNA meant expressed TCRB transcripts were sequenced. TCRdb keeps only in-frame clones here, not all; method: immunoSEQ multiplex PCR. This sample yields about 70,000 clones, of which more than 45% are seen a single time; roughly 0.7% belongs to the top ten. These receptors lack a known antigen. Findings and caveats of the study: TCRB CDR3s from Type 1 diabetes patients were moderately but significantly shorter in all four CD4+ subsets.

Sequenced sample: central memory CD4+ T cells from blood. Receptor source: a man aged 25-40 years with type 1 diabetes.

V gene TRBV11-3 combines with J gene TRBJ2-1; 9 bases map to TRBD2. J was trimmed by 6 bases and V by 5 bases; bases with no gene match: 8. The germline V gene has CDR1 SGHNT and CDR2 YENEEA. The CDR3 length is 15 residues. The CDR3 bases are TGTGCCAGCAGCCTTCTAGCGGGGCACGGCAATGAGCAGTTCTTC. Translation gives CASSLLAGHGNEQFF.

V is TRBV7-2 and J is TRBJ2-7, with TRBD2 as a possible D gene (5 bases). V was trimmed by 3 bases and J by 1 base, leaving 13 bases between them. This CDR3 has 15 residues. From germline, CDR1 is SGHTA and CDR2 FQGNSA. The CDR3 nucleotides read TGTGCCAGCAGCTTCCCCGAGGAGCGGTCCTACGAGCAGTACTTC. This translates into CASSFPEERSYEQYF.

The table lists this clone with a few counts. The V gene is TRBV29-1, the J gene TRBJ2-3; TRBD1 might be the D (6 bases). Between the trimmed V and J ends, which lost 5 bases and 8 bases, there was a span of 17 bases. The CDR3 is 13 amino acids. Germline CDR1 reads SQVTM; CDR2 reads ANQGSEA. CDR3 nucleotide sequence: TGCAGCGTTATTCAGGGGTCCGACGGTACGCAGTATTTT. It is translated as CSVIQGSDGTQYF.

The CDR3, as DNA: TGTGCCAGCAGCGCCGGAGCTAGCGGGAAGTCAGATACGCAGTATTTT. This encodes CASSAGASGKSDTQYF. The chain has TRBV5-6 and TRBJ2-3, with 9 nucleotides matching TRBD2. This CDR3 has 16 amino acids. Germline assignment: CDR1 SGHDT and CDR2 YYEEEE. The V gene end was trimmed by 4 bases and the J gene end by 4 bases; junction bases not matched to a gene: 10.

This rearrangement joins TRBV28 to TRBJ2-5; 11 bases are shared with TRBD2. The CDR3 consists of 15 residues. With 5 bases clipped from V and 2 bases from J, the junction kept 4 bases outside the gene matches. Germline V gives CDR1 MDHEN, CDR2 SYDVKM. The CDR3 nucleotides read TGTGCCAGCAGTCGACTAGCGGGGCAGCAAGAGACCCAGTACTTC. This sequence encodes CASSRLAGQQETQYF.

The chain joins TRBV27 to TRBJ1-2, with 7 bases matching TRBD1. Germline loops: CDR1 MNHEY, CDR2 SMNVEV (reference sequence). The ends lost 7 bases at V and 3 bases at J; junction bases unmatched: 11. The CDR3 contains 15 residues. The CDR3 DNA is TGTGCCAGCAAGGCGTCCGGGACAGCGCACTATGGCTACACCTTC. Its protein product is CASKASGTAHYGYTF.

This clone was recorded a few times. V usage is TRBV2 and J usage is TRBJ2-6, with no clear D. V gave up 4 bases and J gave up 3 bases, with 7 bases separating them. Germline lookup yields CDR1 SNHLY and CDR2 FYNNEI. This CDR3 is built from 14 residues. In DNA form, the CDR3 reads TGTGCCAGCAGTGCGGCAGGTGGGGCCAACGTCCTGACTTTC. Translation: CASSAAGGANVLTF. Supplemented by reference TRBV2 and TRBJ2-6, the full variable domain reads EPEVTQTPSHQVTQMGQEVILRCVPISNHLYFYWYRQILGQKVEFLVSFYNNEISEKSEIFDDQFSVERPDGSNFTLKIRSTKLEDSAMYFCASSAAGGANVLTFGAGSRLTVL.

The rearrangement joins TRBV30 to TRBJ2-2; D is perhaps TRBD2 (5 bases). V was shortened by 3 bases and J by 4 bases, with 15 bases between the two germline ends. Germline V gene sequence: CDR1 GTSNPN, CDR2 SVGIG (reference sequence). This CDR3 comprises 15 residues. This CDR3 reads CAWSPLGAGTGELFF. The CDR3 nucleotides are TGTGCCTGGAGCCCGCTCGGTGCGGGCACCGGGGAGCTGTTTTTT.

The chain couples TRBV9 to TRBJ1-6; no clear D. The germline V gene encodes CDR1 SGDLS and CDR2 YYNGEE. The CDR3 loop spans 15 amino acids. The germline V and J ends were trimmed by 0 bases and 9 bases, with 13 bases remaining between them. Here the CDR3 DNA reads TGTGCCAGCAGCGTAGGTCCGACCGGCGGTTCACCCCTCCACTTT. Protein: CASSVGPTGGSPLHF.

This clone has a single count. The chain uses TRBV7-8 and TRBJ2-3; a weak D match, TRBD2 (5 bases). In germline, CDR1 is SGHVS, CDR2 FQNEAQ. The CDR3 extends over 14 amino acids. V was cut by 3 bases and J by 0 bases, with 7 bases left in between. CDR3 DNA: TGTGCCAGCAGCTTCGGCGGGAGCACAGATACGCAGTATTTT. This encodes CASSFGGSTDTQYF.

The CDR3: CASCLGQGNTEAFF. The DNA of the CDR3 is TGTGCCAGCTGCCTGGGACAGGGAAACACTGAAGCTTTCTTT. The chain is built from TRBV6-1 and TRBJ1-1; 9 positions match TRBD1. This CDR3 contains 14 residues. CDR1 and CDR2 (germline): MNHNS, SASEGT. The V gene end was trimmed by 8 bases and the J gene end by 2 bases; junction bases not matched to a gene: 6.

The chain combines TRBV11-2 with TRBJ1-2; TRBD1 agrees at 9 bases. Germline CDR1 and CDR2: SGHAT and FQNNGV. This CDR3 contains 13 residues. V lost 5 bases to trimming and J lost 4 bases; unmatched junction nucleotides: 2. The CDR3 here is CASSPDRGYGYTF. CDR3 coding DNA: TGTGCCAGCAGCCCGGACAGGGGCTATGGCTACACCTTC.

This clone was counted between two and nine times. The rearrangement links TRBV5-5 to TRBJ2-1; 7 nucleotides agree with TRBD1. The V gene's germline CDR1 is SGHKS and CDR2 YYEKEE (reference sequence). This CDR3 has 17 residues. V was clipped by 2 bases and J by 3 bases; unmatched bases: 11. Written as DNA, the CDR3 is TGTGCCAGCAGCTTAGGACTCGGGACAGCTTACTACAATGAGCAGTTCTTC. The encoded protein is CASSLGLGTAYYNEQFF.

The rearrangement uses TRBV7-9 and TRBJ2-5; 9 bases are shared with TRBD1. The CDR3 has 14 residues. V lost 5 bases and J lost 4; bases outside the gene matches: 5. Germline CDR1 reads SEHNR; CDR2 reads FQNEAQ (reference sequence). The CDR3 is CASSTRTGAETQYF. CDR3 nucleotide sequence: TGTGCCAGCAGCACCCGGACAGGGGCAGAGACCCAGTACTTC.

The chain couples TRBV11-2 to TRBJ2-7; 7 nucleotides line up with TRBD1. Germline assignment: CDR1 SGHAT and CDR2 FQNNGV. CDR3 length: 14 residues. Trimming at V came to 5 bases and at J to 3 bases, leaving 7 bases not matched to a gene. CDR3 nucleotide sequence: TGTGCCAGCAGCGCCCCGGGACAGAACTACGAGCAGTACTTC. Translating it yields CASSAPGQNYEQYF.

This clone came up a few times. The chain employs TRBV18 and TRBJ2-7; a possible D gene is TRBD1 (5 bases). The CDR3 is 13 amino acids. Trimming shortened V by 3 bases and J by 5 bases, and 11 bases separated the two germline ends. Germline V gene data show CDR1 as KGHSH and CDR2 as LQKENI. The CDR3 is CASSPQGVHEQYF. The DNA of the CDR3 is TGTGCCAGCTCACCGCAGGGTGTCCACGAGCAGTACTTC.

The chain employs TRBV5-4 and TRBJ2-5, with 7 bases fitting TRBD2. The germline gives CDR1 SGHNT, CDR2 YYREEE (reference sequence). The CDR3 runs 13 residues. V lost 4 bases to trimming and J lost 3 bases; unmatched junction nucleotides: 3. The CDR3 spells CASSEGLEETQYF. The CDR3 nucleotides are TGTGCCAGCAGCGAAGGACTAGAAGAGACCCAGTACTTC.

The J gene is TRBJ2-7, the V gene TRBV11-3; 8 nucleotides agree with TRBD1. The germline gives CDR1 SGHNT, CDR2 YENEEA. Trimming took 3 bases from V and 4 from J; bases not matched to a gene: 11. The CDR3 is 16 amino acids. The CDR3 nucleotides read TGTGCCAGCAGCTTGGGGACAGGCGAACCCAATTACGAGCAGTACTTC. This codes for CASSLGTGEPNYEQYF.

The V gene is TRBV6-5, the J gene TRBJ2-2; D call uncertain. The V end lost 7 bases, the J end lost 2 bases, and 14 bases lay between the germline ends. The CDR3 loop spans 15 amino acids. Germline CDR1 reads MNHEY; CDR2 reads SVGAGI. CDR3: CASTRVPSNTGELFF. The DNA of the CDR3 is TGTGCCAGCACCCGGGTTCCCTCTAACACCGGGGAGCTGTTTTTT.